The T cell receptor beta chain described here comes from a study of early T cells in non-severe SARS-CoV-2 infection. Study-wide results and limits: Matching results from VDJdb favored anti-spike CD8 responses, leaving private and CD4 specificities undetected.

The table lists this clonotype with many counts. Its specificity is unknown. Researchers attached unique molecular identifiers to individual cDNA molecules. TCRdb ran MiXCR on the 5' RACE reads and lists one entry per CDR3 protein. Of around 21,000 distinct CDR3 sequences in the sample, more than 4% are singletons; the top ten hold more than 1.1%. The CDR3 runs to 17 residues. With 6 bases removed from V and 0 bases from J, the gap between germline ends came to 19 bases. Material for sequencing was whole blood. The TCR was taken from an adult who was a healthcare worker with PCR-confirmed SARS-CoV-2 infection or an uninfected control (not recorded which). This chain links TRBV12-3 or TRBV12-4 with TRBJ2-3, with a weak D call TRBD1 (6 bases). Here the CDR3 reads CASSPGTWFTSTDTQYF. The DNA of the CDR3 is TGTGCCAGCAGCCCCGGGACATGGTTTACTAGCACAGATACGCAGTATTTT.